This TCR beta chain was obtained from a study of T cells in Graves' hyperthyroidism and ophthalmopathy. Authors of the study amplified TCR beta CDR3 regions from RNA transcripts. Primed by the HTBI set, a first-round RT-PCR was run on the TCR CDR3. TCRdb processed the multiplex PCR reads anew with MiXCR; each CDR3 protein has one entry. The table shows approximately 590,000 distinct CDR3 sequences, with approximately 44% occurring only once. The length of the CDR3 is 14 residues. Trimming took 5 bases from V and 7 from J; bases not matched to a gene: 7. Germline CDR1 is SGHVS and CDR2 is FNYEAQ. The sample was peripheral blood or thyroid tissue (not recorded which). The receptor was isolated from a woman aged 18-29 years with Graves' hyperthyroidism. This sequence joins TRBV7-6 and TRBJ2-5; 10 bases are shared with TRBD2. In DNA, the CDR3 is TGTGCCAGCAGCCGAGCGAGCGGGAGGGGGACCCAGTACTTC. Translated: CASSRASGRGTQYF. Variable domain in full (rest from reference TRBV7-6 and TRBJ2-5): GAGVSQSPRYKVTKRGQDVALRCDPISGHVSLYWYRQALGQGPEFLTYFNYEAQQDKSGLPNDRFSAERPEGSISTLTIQRTEQRDSAMYRCASSRASGRGTQYFGPGTRLLVL.